The 23 T cell receptor beta chains reported below all come from one sample, sequenced in a study of OX40 agonist ivuxolimab in advanced cancers. Sequencing used immunoSEQ multiplex PCR; TCRdb keeps in-frame clones, though not all of them. Among about 69,000 clones listed, 60% to 85% were seen once. Sequences were derived from CD4+ or CD8+ T cells sorted from blood, sampled in a trial of the OX40 agonist ivuxolimab. These receptors originate from an adult with an advanced solid tumor such as melanoma, head and neck, liver or kidney cancer.

As DNA, the CDR3 is TGCGCCAGCAGCTTGGGTGGGAACCGCAATGAGCAGTTCTTC. This translates into CASSLGGNRNEQFF. The chain couples TRBV5-1 to TRBJ2-1; D is undetermined. The CDR3 runs 14 residues. Germline V lookup: CDR1 SGHRS, CDR2 YFSETQ. V lost 0 bases and J 6 bases, leaving 10 bases between the germline ends.

This chain joins TRBV21-1 and TRBJ1-2; the D call of TRBD1 is as the table states it, not checked on the DNA. TRBV21-1 is tagged as a pseudogene. This CDR3 has 14 amino acids. The CDR3 sequence: CASSLLRTGVGYTF. The DNA for the CDR3 is TGTGCCAGCAGCCTGCTCCGGACAGGGGTCGGCTACACCTTC.

V gene TRBV6-1 combines with J gene TRBJ1-1; 10 nucleotides line up with TRBD1. Germline-derived CDR1 and CDR2 are MNHNS and SASEGT. The junction had 4 bases not matched to a gene; V was cut back by 2 bases and J by 4 bases. There are 15 residues in the CDR3. As DNA, the CDR3 is TGTGCCAGCAGTGAAAGGGGACAGGGGCGCACTGAAGCTTTCTTT. This sequence encodes CASSERGQGRTEAFF.

J is TRBJ2-1 and V is TRBV11-2, with 8 bases aligning to TRBD2. This CDR3 comprises 16 residues. The germline CDR1 and CDR2 sequences are SGHAT and FQNNGV. The trim removed 1 base at V and 4 bases at J, leaving 6 bases unmatched. DNA of the CDR3: TGTGCCAGCAGCTTAGGGTTAGCGGGGTTATACAATGAGCAGTTCTTC. It codes for CASSLGLAGLYNEQFF.

The chain employs TRBV18 and TRBJ2-3; 9 bases are a match to TRBD2. V shed 3 bases and J 3 bases; nucleotides not matched to a gene: 7. CDR3 length equals 16 residues. CDR1 and CDR2 from the germline V gene are KGHSH and LQKENI. For the CDR3, the DNA is TGTGCCAGCTCACCTGGCGGGGGGGGTGCGACAGATACGCAGTATTTT. This sequence encodes CASSPGGGGATDTQYF.

V and J are TRBV5-1 and TRBJ2-5, with 10 bases aligning to TRBD2. Germline-derived CDR1 and CDR2 are SGHRS and YFSETQ. CDR3 size: 16 residues. After removal of 6 bases from V and 7 bases from J, the junction contained 15 bases not matched to a gene. DNA for the CDR3: TGCGCCAGCATGCCCCAGGCGGGACTAGCGAGGGGGACCCAGTACTTC. Protein product: CASMPQAGLARGTQYF.

In DNA, the CDR3 is TGTGCCAGTAGTATAGGGGCCGGATCTAACTATGGCTACACCTTC. Its protein is CASSIGAGSNYGYTF. This chain joins TRBV19 and TRBJ1-2; D gene uncertain. The CDR3 has 15 residues. V dropped 1 base and J dropped 0 bases, with 9 bases sitting between them. CDR1 is LNHDA, CDR2 SQIVND, per germline (reference sequence). Together with reference TRBV19 and TRBJ1-2, the CDR3 gives the full variable domain: DGGITQSPKYLFRKEGQNVTLSCEQNLNHDAMYWYRQDPGQGLRLIYYSQIVNDFQKGDIAEGYSVSREKKESFPLTVTSAQKNPTAFYLCASSIGAGSNYGYTFGSGTRLTVV.

The CDR3 here is CAIPGLASPITDTQYF. In DNA form, the CDR3 reads TGTGCCATTCCCGGACTAGCGTCCCCGATCACAGATACGCAGTATTTT. The chain has TRBV10-3 and TRBJ2-3; TRBD2 matches 9 bases. CDR3 size: 16 residues. Germline CDR1 and CDR2: ENHRY and SYGVKD. After removal of 9 bases from V and 2 bases from J, the junction contained 12 bases not matched to a gene.

This rearrangement joins TRBV7-9 to TRBJ2-5, with a tentative D call TRBD1 (6 bases). The DNA end is more similar to TRBJ2-7, so the J call may be wrong. CDR3 length: 13 amino acids. Germline lookup yields CDR1 SEHNR and CDR2 FQNEAQ (reference sequence). The CDR3 loop reads CASSHRAGYEQYF. The CDR3 DNA is TGTGCCAGCAGCCACAGGGCCGGCTACGAGCAGTACTTC.

The chain recombines TRBV25-1 with TRBJ1-4; a possible D gene is TRBD1 (6 bases). From germline, CDR1 is MGHDK and CDR2 SYGVNS. There are 15 residues in the CDR3. Trimming took off 4 bases at V and 8 bases at J, with 17 bases between the two ends. The CDR3 nucleotides are TGTGCCAGCAGTGGAACGGGGGGGGGCCGGGAAAAACTGTTTTTT. As protein: CASSGTGGGREKLFF.

The chain links TRBV9 to TRBJ2-2; D not certain. This CDR3 has 14 amino acids. V dropped 3 bases and J dropped 1 base, with 7 bases sitting between them. The germline CDR1 and CDR2 sequences are SGDLS and YYNGEE. DNA for the CDR3: TGTGCCAGCAGCGCCACAGTGAACACCGGGGAGCTGTTTTTT. Translated: CASSATVNTGELFF. The full variable domain, its missing parts supplied by reference TRBV9 and TRBJ2-2, is DSGVTQTPKHLITATGQRVTLRCSPRSGDLSVYWYQQSLDQGLQFLIQYYNGEERAKGNILERFSAQQFPDLHSELNLSSLELGDSALYFCASSATVNTGELFFGEGSRLTVL.

The rearrangement joins TRBV19 to TRBJ1-1; D remains ambiguous. In germline, CDR1 is LNHDA, CDR2 SQIVND (reference sequence). V shed 5 bases and J shed 9 bases, with 10 bases lying between them. The CDR3 extends over 11 amino acids. For the CDR3, the DNA is TGTGCCAGTAGTTCAGAGGTGAAAGCTTTCTTT. This codes for CASSSEVKAFF.

The chain couples TRBV20-1 to TRBJ2-1; D perhaps matches TRBD2 (6 bases). CDR1 is DFQATT and CDR2 is SNEGSKA in the germline V gene (reference sequence). The CDR3 is 11 residues long. Trimming removed 6 bases from V and 8 bases from J, with 11 bases in between. CDR3 nucleotides: TGCAGTGCCCGAACGGGGGATGAGCAGTTCTTC. Amino acids: CSARTGDEQFF.

This clone was seen a few times. The V and J genes are TRBV30 and TRBJ2-5; D call uncertain. Per germline, CDR1 GTSNPN and CDR2 SVGIG (reference sequence). CDR3 length: 11 amino acids. The V end lost 0 bases, the J end lost 2 bases, and 1 base lay between the germline ends. This CDR3 is CAWSVQETQYF. The DNA for the CDR3 is TGTGCCTGGAGTGTACAAGAGACCCAGTACTTC.

The chain has TRBV5-1 and TRBJ2-7, with no clear D. Per germline, CDR1 SGHRS and CDR2 YFSETQ. Trimming took 0 bases from V and 2 from J, leaving 9 bases between them. This CDR3 comprises 14 residues. CDR3 coding DNA: TGCGCCAGCAGCTTGGTTGTCGGAACCTACGAGCAGTACTTC. It translates to CASSLVVGTYEQYF.

This chain joins TRBV11-2 and TRBJ1-1; D unclear. V lost 2 bases and J lost 1, with 11 bases in between. Germline V gene lookup returns CDR1 SGHAT and CDR2 FQNNGV. The CDR3 has 15 residues. The chain's CDR3 is CASSLWERRNTEAFF. CDR3 nucleotides: TGTGCCAGCAGCTTATGGGAGAGAAGGAACACTGAAGCTTTCTTT.

In its sample, this clone was seen once. The DNA of the CDR3 is TGCGCCAGAGGGAAGAAGTGGACCCAGTACTTC. It translates to CARGKKWTQYF. The V call is TRBV23-1, the J call TRBJ2-5; no definite D call. TRBV23-1 qualifies as an ORF whose function is uncertain. This CDR3 is built from 11 residues. Trimming removed 9 bases at V and 7 bases at J, with 12 bases between.

V usage is TRBV7-6 and J usage is TRBJ2-3; D uncertain. Trimming took off 3 bases at V and 1 base at J, with 11 bases between the two ends. Germline V gene data show CDR1 as SGHVS and CDR2 as FNYEAQ. CDR3 length equals 15 residues. As DNA, the CDR3 is TGTGCCAGCAGCTTGGAACTTCCCCGCACAGATACGCAGTATTTT. As protein: CASSLELPRTDTQYF.

The V and J genes are TRBV9 and TRBJ2-1; the match to TRBD2 covers 9 bases. The CDR3 is 15 residues long. Germline CDR1 is SGDLS and CDR2 is YYNGEE. With V trimmed by 4 bases and J by 6 bases, 8 bases remained unmatched. CDR3 coding DNA: TGTGCCAGCAGCCCCAGACTAGCGGAGGGCAATGAGCAGTTCTTC. Amino acids: CASSPRLAEGNEQFF.

The gene calls are TRBV7-8 and TRBJ1-3; TRBD1 might be the D (5 bases). Gene TRBJ2-2 matches the end of the DNA better, so the J call may be wrong. The CDR3 runs 14 residues. Looked up from germline, CDR1 is SGHVS and CDR2 is FQNEAQ. Here the CDR3 reads CASSLPQGNGELFF. The CDR3 bases are TGTGCCAGCAGCTTACCTCAGGGAAACGGGGAGCTGTTTTTT.

The V call is TRBV28, the J call TRBJ1-1, with 10 positions matching TRBD1. The germline gives CDR1 MDHEN, CDR2 SYDVKM. CDR3 size: 15 residues. With 7 bases clipped from V and 6 bases from J, the junction kept 11 bases outside the gene matches. The chain's CDR3 is CASTDRLDRGAEAFF. DNA of the CDR3: TGTGCCAGCACCGATCGATTGGACAGGGGGGCTGAAGCTTTCTTT.

With respect to this clone: The same CDR3 can be traced to other DNA sequences in this sample. The gene calls are TRBV5-1 and TRBJ2-3; 9 nucleotides agree with TRBD2. The V segment lost 1 base and the J segment 6 bases; nucleotides outside the gene matches: 6. Germline V CDR1 and CDR2: SGHRS, YFSETQ. This CDR3 spans 15 amino acids. CDR3 nucleotides: TGCGCCAGCAGCTTGCCTAGCGGGACGACCGATACGCAGTATTTT. Translated, it gives CASSLPSGTTDTQYF.

The CDR3 is CASSLPRGGSGNTIYF. CDR3 in DNA: TGTGCCAGCTCACTGCCCAGGGGAGGCTCTGGAAACACCATATATTTT. The chain employs TRBV18 and TRBJ1-3; D possibly corresponds to TRBD1 (6 bases). CDR1 is KGHSH and CDR2 is LQKENI in the germline V gene. This CDR3 spans 16 amino acids. V lost 4 bases and J 0 bases, leaving 13 bases between the germline ends. The whole variable domain, remainder taken from reference TRBV18 and TRBJ1-3, is NAGVMQNPRHLVRRRGQEARLRCSPMKGHSHVYWYRQLPEEGLKFMVYLQKENIIDESGMPKERFSAEFPKEGPSILRIQQVVRGDSAAYFCASSLPRGGSGNTIYFGEGSWLTVV.